The next 5 T cell receptor beta chains were all read from a single sample in a study of identical twins. Via MiXCR, TCRdb re-called the 5' RACE reads, giving one row per CDR3 protein. This sample has approximately 300,000 distinct CDR3 sequences, with roughly 8.6% found just once. A further study also used this sample, focusing on yellow fever vaccine responses in identical twins.

The sequencing sample was made of CD8+ T cells sorted from blood. These receptors were taken from a woman in her late teens or twenties in good health.

This clonotype was seen a handful of times. Sequence at one end of the junction differs from germline and may be a read error. The chain employs TRBV27 and TRBJ1-5; perhaps TRBD1 as D (5 bases). Germline assignment: CDR1 MNHEY and CDR2 SMNVEV (reference sequence). This CDR3 has 13 residues. The CDR3 protein is CASGTLDNQPQHF. CDR3 in DNA: TGTGCCAGCGGGACGCTCGATAATCAGCCCCAGCATTTC.

The genes are TRBV6-1 and TRBJ2-3; D is ambiguous. This CDR3 spans 11 amino acids. Between the trimmed V and J ends, which lost 8 bases and 7 bases, there was a span of 10 bases. Germline CDR1 reads MNHNS; CDR2 reads SASEGT. The CDR3 spells CASFGWNTQYF. CDR3 DNA: TGTGCCAGCTTCGGTTGGAATACGCAGTATTTT.

In its sample, this clonotype was seen many times. This chain joins TRBV6-1 and TRBJ1-2, with D hard to call. The length of the CDR3 is 13 residues. The germline V and J ends were trimmed by 4 bases and 4 bases, with 10 bases remaining between them. Germline V gene sequence: CDR1 MNHNS, CDR2 SASEGT. This chain's CDR3 is CASSASPPYGYTF. Written as DNA, the CDR3 is TGTGCCAGCAGTGCCAGCCCTCCCTATGGCTACACCTTC.

The chain uses TRBV6-2 or TRBV6-3 and TRBJ2-7; unclear D gene. The CDR3 length is 12 residues. V shed 5 bases and J shed 7 bases, with 12 bases lying between them. Germline values: CDR1 MNHEY, CDR2 SVGEGT. CDR3 DNA: TGTGCCAGCAGTGGCGACGGGTGGGAGCAGTACTTC. It translates to CASSGDGWEQYF.

The V and J genes are TRBV20-1 and TRBJ2-7, with D possibly matching TRBD1 (5 bases). The V end was cut by 0 bases, the J end by 2 bases, with 14 bases between. Germline V gene lookup returns CDR1 DFQATT and CDR2 SNEGSKA (reference sequence). This CDR3 has 15 amino acids. The CDR3 reads CSAREPPGQTYEQYF. The CDR3 nucleotides are TGCAGTGCTAGAGAACCTCCAGGGCAAACCTACGAGCAGTACTTC.